This is a list of T cell receptor beta chains from one sample in a study of cytomegalovirus exposure and HLA in healthy donors. TCRdb's table, derived via immunoSEQ multiplex PCR, lists solely in-frame clones and lacks some. The sample table includes 150,000 or so clones. Sequencing was carried out using PBMCs. The receptors stem from a woman aged 45-65 years in good health and CMV-seronegative. The CDR3 runs from the conserved cysteine through the conserved F or W. Fields, in order: D gene, J gene, V gene, CDR3 DNA, CDR3 protein. A D gene is named only where the DNA matches it firmly.

d_gene: .; j_gene: TRBJ2-2; v_gene: TRBV15; CDR3nt: TGTGCCACCAGCGGTGGGAGGTCCGGGGAGCTGTTTTTT; CDR3aa: CATSGGRSGELFF
d_gene: TRBD1; j_gene: TRBJ2-5; v_gene: TRBV25-1; CDR3nt: TGTGCCAGCAGTGAATTACCAGGGGGAAAAGAGACCCAGTACTTC; CDR3aa: CASSELPGGKETQYF
d_gene: .; j_gene: TRBJ2-3; v_gene: TRBV9; CDR3nt: TGTGCCAGCAGCGTAGCACTAGCTGGAGATACGCAGTATTTT; CDR3aa: CASSVALAGDTQYF
d_gene: .; j_gene: TRBJ1-2; v_gene: TRBV7-9; CDR3nt: TGTGCCAGCAGCCCCCTGAGTCAACGAGGCTACACCTTC; CDR3aa: CASSPLSQRGYTF
d_gene: TRBD1; j_gene: TRBJ2-2; v_gene: TRBV2; CDR3nt: TGTGCCAGCAGTGGAAGCAGGGGGCAGGGCGGGGAGCTGTTTTTT; CDR3aa: CASSGSRGQGGELFF
d_gene: TRBD1; j_gene: TRBJ1-1; v_gene: TRBV5-4; CDR3nt: TGTGCCAGCAGCTTGGCCAGGGGGGAAGCTTTCTTT; CDR3aa: CASSLARGEAFF
d_gene: TRBD2; j_gene: TRBJ2-7; v_gene: TRBV5-1; CDR3nt: TGCGCCAGCAGCTTGTCCCCCGGGACTAGCGAATACGAGCAGTACTTC; CDR3aa: CASSLSPGTSEYEQYF
d_gene: .; j_gene: TRBJ2-7; v_gene: TRBV5-1; CDR3nt: TGCGCCAGCAGTCCCACGGGCGGGCCCTACGAGCAGTACTTC; CDR3aa: CASSPTGGPYEQYF
d_gene: TRBD1; j_gene: TRBJ1-5; v_gene: TRBV2; CDR3nt: TGTGCCAGCAGCGGACAACTGACAGGGCATCAGCCCCAGCATTTT; CDR3aa: CASSGQLTGHQPQHF
d_gene: .; j_gene: TRBJ1-1; v_gene: TRBV4-3; CDR3nt: TGCGCCAGCAGCCAAAATGTGGCTGGGAGTCACACTGAAGCTTTCTTT; CDR3aa: CASSQNVAGSHTEAFF
d_gene: .; j_gene: TRBJ1-5; v_gene: TRBV4-2; CDR3nt: TGTGCCAGCAGCCAAAGGCAGGGTGCAAATCAGCCCCAGCATTTT; CDR3aa: CASSQRQGANQPQHF
d_gene: .; j_gene: TRBJ1-5; v_gene: TRBV6-6; CDR3nt: TGTGCCAGCAGTTCCTGGGAGGGCAATCAGCCCCAGCATTTT; CDR3aa: CASSSWEGNQPQHF
d_gene: .; j_gene: TRBJ2-7; v_gene: TRBV7-6; CDR3nt: TGTGCCAGCAGCTTAGATCGACAGGCCCCCACCTACGAGCAGTACTTC; CDR3aa: CASSLDRQAPTYEQYF
d_gene: .; j_gene: TRBJ1-3; v_gene: TRBV2; CDR3nt: TGTGCCAGCAGTCCGACTGTACCCGGAAACACCATATATTTT; CDR3aa: CASSPTVPGNTIYF
d_gene: .; j_gene: TRBJ2-4; v_gene: TRBV5-1; CDR3nt: TGCGCCAGCAGCTTGGGACAGGACTTC; CDR3aa: CASSLGQDF
d_gene: .; j_gene: TRBJ1-5; v_gene: TRBV28; CDR3nt: TGTGCCAGCAGTTCCCCGAGCGGAAATCAGCCCCAGCATTTT; CDR3aa: CASSSPSGNQPQHF
d_gene: .; j_gene: TRBJ2-5; v_gene: TRBV7-2; CDR3nt: TGTGCCAGCAGCTTAAGGGGGGAGGGCCGTGGGGAGACCCAGTACTTC; CDR3aa: CASSLRGEGRGETQYF
d_gene: .; j_gene: TRBJ2-5; v_gene: TRBV7-9; CDR3nt: TGTGCCAGCAGCTCGCTTGGGACTTGGGAGCAGTACTTC; CDR3aa: CASSSLGTWEQYF
d_gene: .; j_gene: TRBJ1-5; v_gene: TRBV7-9; CDR3nt: TGTGCCAGCAGCTTAGGAGCGGGGCATAATCAGCCCCAGCATTTT; CDR3aa: CASSLGAGHNQPQHF
d_gene: TRBD2; j_gene: TRBJ2-3; v_gene: TRBV28; CDR3nt: TGTGCCAGCAGTCCCCCGGGACTAGCGGTCACAGATACGCAGTATTTT; CDR3aa: CASSPPGLAVTDTQYF
d_gene: TRBD1; j_gene: TRBJ1-1; v_gene: TRBV7-9; CDR3nt: TGTGCCAGCAGATCAACTACCCGGACAGGGGTGGCTTTCTTT; CDR3aa: CASRSTTRTGVAFF
d_gene: .; j_gene: TRBJ2-5; v_gene: TRBV6-6; CDR3nt: TGTGCCAGCAGTTTCATCGTCCAGTACCAAGAGACCCAGTACTTC; CDR3aa: CASSFIVQYQETQYF
d_gene: TRBD1; j_gene: TRBJ1-2; v_gene: TRBV4-1; CDR3nt: TGCGCCAGCAGCACATCAGGGGGCCAGGGCTACACCTTC; CDR3aa: CASSTSGGQGYTF
d_gene: .; j_gene: TRBJ2-5; v_gene: TRBV18; CDR3nt: TGTGCCAGCTCACTCCGGGATCTAGGGGAGACCCAGTACTTC; CDR3aa: CASSLRDLGETQYF
d_gene: TRBD1; j_gene: TRBJ1-4; v_gene: TRBV7-8; CDR3nt: TGTGCCAGCAGCTTAGCGCGAAGGTTAAATCGGGGACAGGGTAATGAAAAACTGTTTTTT; CDR3aa: CASSLARRLNRGQGNEKLFF
d_gene: .; j_gene: TRBJ1-5; v_gene: TRBV9; CDR3nt: TGTGCCAGCAGCCCCGGACCGGCGGGTCAGCCCCAGCATTTT; CDR3aa: CASSPGPAGQPQHF
d_gene: .; j_gene: TRBJ1-4; v_gene: TRBV18; CDR3nt: TGTGCCAGCTCACCACAGGGGTCGGAACTGTTTTTT; CDR3aa: CASSPQGSELFF
d_gene: .; j_gene: TRBJ1-2; v_gene: TRBV9; CDR3nt: TGTGCCAGCAGCGTAGGCCAGGGTCTCTTACGTGGCTACACCTTC; CDR3aa: CASSVGQGLLRGYTF
d_gene: .; j_gene: TRBJ2-1; v_gene: TRBV28; CDR3nt: TGTGCCAGCAGTTTTAGACAGCTTGGGGTCCACAATGAGCAGTTCTTC; CDR3aa: CASSFRQLGVHNEQFF
d_gene: .; j_gene: TRBJ2-7; v_gene: TRBV7-2; CDR3nt: TGTGCCAGCAGCCTGTCTCCCTACGAGCAGTACTTC; CDR3aa: CASSLSPYEQYF
d_gene: TRBD2; j_gene: TRBJ2-1; v_gene: TRBV7-9; CDR3nt: TGTGCCAGCAGCTTAGCCCGACTAGCGGGGGACAATGAGCAGTTCTTC; CDR3aa: CASSLARLAGDNEQFF
d_gene: .; j_gene: TRBJ1-6; v_gene: TRBV28; CDR3nt: TGTGCCTCTCGAGAGCGCTATAATTCACCCCTCCACTTT; CDR3aa: CASRERYNSPLHF
d_gene: .; j_gene: TRBJ1-1; v_gene: TRBV12-5; CDR3nt: TGTGCTAGTGGTTTGGTAACGATCGGCAGGAGGTTGAACACTGAAGCTTTCTTT; CDR3aa: CASGLVTIGRRLNTEAFF
d_gene: .; j_gene: TRBJ2-5; v_gene: TRBV28; CDR3nt: TGTGCCAGCAGTCACTTAGCGGTCCTGGAGACCCAGTACTTC; CDR3aa: CASSHLAVLETQYF
d_gene: TRBD2; j_gene: TRBJ2-1; v_gene: TRBV5-1; CDR3nt: TGCGCCAGCGGAGCGGGAGGGAATGAGCAGTTCTTC; CDR3aa: CASGAGGNEQFF
d_gene: .; j_gene: TRBJ1-5; v_gene: TRBV7-9; CDR3nt: TGTGCCAGCAGCGGACTTTACAATCAGCCCCAGCATTTT; CDR3aa: CASSGLYNQPQHF
d_gene: .; j_gene: TRBJ1-2; v_gene: TRBV5-1; CDR3nt: TGCGCCAGCAGCTCACAGGGCGACTATGGCTACACCTTC; CDR3aa: CASSSQGDYGYTF
d_gene: TRBD1; j_gene: TRBJ2-1; v_gene: TRBV18; CDR3nt: TGTGCCAGCTCGATGGGACAGGGCCTTTACAATGAGCAGTTCTTC; CDR3aa: CASSMGQGLYNEQFF
d_gene: .; j_gene: TRBJ1-2; v_gene: TRBV6-4; CDR3nt: TGTGCCAGCAGTGACTCGATCGGCCTCGGCCGGGACTATGGCTACACCTTC; CDR3aa: CASSDSIGLGRDYGYTF
d_gene: TRBD2; j_gene: TRBJ2-1; v_gene: TRBV7-2; CDR3nt: TGTGCCAGCAGCTTAGCGGGGGGGACTTACAATGAGCAGTTCTTC; CDR3aa: CASSLAGGTYNEQFF
d_gene: .; j_gene: TRBJ1-1; v_gene: TRBV28; CDR3nt: TGTGCCAGCAGTCCCAGGGATTTTGAAGCTTTCTTT; CDR3aa: CASSPRDFEAFF
d_gene: .; j_gene: TRBJ1-1; v_gene: TRBV5-1; CDR3nt: TGCGCCAGCAGCTTGGGTTCGGGGAACACTGAAGCTTTCTTT; CDR3aa: CASSLGSGNTEAFF
d_gene: .; j_gene: TRBJ1-5; v_gene: TRBV19; CDR3nt: TGTGCCAGTAACGAGTGGGGGCGTCGCAATCAGCCCCAGCATTTT; CDR3aa: CASNEWGRRNQPQHF
d_gene: .; j_gene: TRBJ2-7; v_gene: TRBV5-1; CDR3nt: TGCGCCAGCAGCTTGGTCCCGACAGGAGCCGCCTACGAGCAGTACTTC; CDR3aa: CASSLVPTGAAYEQYF
d_gene: TRBD2; j_gene: TRBJ2-7; v_gene: TRBV7-2; CDR3nt: TGTGCCAGCAGCTTACTAGCGGGATTGCACGAGCAGTACTTC; CDR3aa: CASSLLAGLHEQYF
d_gene: .; j_gene: TRBJ2-5; v_gene: TRBV19; CDR3nt: TGTGCCAGTAGTATCACCAGACAAGAGACCCAGTACTTC; CDR3aa: CASSITRQETQYF
d_gene: .; j_gene: TRBJ1-3; v_gene: TRBV30; CDR3nt: TGTGCCTACGATCCCAGGCACTCTGGAAACACCATATATTTT; CDR3aa: CAYDPRHSGNTIYF
d_gene: TRBD1; j_gene: TRBJ1-4; v_gene: TRBV5-5; CDR3nt: TGTGCCAGCAGCTTGGGTTCGGGACAGGCTTTTAATGAAAAACTGTTTTTT; CDR3aa: CASSLGSGQAFNEKLFF
d_gene: .; j_gene: TRBJ2-5; v_gene: TRBV7-2; CDR3nt: TGTGCCAGCAGCTCACAGGGTCGACAAGAGACCCAGTACTTC; CDR3aa: CASSSQGRQETQYF
d_gene: .; j_gene: TRBJ1-1; v_gene: TRBV5-1; CDR3nt: TGCGCCAGCAGCTTGGGACACAACACTGAAGCTTTCTTT; CDR3aa: CASSLGHNTEAFF
d_gene: .; j_gene: TRBJ2-3; v_gene: TRBV5-1; CDR3nt: TGCGCCAGCAGCTTTAGCGGCATCCCTACAGATACGCAGTATTTT; CDR3aa: CASSFSGIPTDTQYF
d_gene: TRBD2; j_gene: TRBJ2-1; v_gene: TRBV4-3; CDR3nt: TGCGCCAGCAGCCACCAGACTAGCGGGGATTACAATGAGCAGTTCTTC; CDR3aa: CASSHQTSGDYNEQFF
d_gene: .; j_gene: TRBJ2-5; v_gene: TRBV5-1; CDR3nt: TGCGCCAGCAGCTTGGTAGCTCCGGAAGAGACCCAGTACTTC; CDR3aa: CASSLVAPEETQYF
d_gene: .; j_gene: TRBJ1-2; v_gene: TRBV7-9; CDR3nt: TGTGCCAGCAGCTTAGGGACAGCGTATGGCTACACCTTC; CDR3aa: CASSLGTAYGYTF
d_gene: .; j_gene: TRBJ2-3; v_gene: TRBV5-1; CDR3nt: TGCGCCAGCAGCTTTTGGCCCACAGATACGCAGTATTTT; CDR3aa: CASSFWPTDTQYF